The T cell receptor (beta chain) described here comes from a study of T-cell memory formation after mild COVID-19. Overall study context: Each donor largely had its own TCR clusters.

This clonotype was picked up a small number of times. Its antigen is currently unknown. TCRdb passed the 5' RACE reads through MiXCR, listing each CDR3 protein once. This repertoire shows approximately 150,000 distinct CDR3 sequences, 10% to 15% found once; its top ten account for 3% to 4%. CDR1 and CDR2 from the germline V gene are SGHRS and YFSETQ. V gave up 0 bases and J gave up 5 bases; unmatched junction bases: 2. The CDR3 is 16 amino acids. The study, taken as a whole, reports: The CD4+ clones that contracted clustered mainly within CM and EM, and the CD8+ clones concentrated in EMRA.

The rearrangement links TRBV5-1 to TRBJ2-3; 14 bases map to TRBD2. This TCR was sampled from a man younger than 35 who had mild COVID-19 (a few samples of this study predate the infection). Cell type and time point are not known. The sample consisted of PBMCs or a T cell subset sorted from them (not recorded which). CDR3 protein: CASSLVGLAGVDTQYF. The CDR3 DNA sequence: TGCGCCAGCAGCTTGGTGGGACTAGCGGGGGTAGATACGCAGTATTTT.